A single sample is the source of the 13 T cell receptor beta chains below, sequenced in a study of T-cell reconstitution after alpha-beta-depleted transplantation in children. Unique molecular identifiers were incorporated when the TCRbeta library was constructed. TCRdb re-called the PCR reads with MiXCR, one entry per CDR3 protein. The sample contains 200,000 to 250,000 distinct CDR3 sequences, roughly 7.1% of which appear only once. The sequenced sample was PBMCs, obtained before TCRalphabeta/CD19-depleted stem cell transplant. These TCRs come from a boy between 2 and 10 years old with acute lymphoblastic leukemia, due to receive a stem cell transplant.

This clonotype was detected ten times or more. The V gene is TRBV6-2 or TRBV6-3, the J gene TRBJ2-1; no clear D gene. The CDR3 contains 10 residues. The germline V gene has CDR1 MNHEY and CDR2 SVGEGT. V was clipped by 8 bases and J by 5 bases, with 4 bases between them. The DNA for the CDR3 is TGTGCCAGCGGCGACAATGAGCAGTTCTTC. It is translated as CASGDNEQFF.

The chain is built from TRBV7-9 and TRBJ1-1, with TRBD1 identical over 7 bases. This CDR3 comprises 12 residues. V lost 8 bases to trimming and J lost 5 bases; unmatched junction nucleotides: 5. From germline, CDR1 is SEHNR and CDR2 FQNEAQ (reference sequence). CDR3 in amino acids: CASRQGETEAFF. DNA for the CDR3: TGTGCCAGCCGTCAGGGGGAGACTGAAGCTTTCTTT. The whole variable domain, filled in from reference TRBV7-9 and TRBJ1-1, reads DTGVSQNPRHKITKRGQNVTFRCDPISEHNRLYWYRQTLGQGPEFLTYFQNEAQLEKSRLLSDRFSAERPKGSFSTLEIQRTEQGDSAMYLCASRQGETEAFFGQGTRLTVV.

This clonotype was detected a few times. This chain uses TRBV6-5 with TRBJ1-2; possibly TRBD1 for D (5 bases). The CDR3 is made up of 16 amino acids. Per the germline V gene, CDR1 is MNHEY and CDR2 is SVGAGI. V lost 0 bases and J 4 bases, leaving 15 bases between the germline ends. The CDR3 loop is CASSYSDGHGAYGYTF. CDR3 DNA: TGTGCCAGCAGTTACTCAGACGGACATGGGGCCTATGGCTACACCTTC.

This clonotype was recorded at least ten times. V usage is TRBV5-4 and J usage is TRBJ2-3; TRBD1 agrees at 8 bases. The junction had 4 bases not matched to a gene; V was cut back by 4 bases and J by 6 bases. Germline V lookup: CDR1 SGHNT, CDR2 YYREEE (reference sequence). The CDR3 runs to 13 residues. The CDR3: CASSGQGDDTQYF. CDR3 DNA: TGTGCCAGCAGCGGACAGGGTGACGATACGCAGTATTTT.

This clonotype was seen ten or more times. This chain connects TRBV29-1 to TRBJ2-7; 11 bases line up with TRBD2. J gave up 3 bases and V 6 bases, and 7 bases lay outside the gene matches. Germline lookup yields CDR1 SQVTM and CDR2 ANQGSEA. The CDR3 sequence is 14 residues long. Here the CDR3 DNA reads TGCAGCGTCCGTAAGACTAGCGGGAACTACGAGCAGTACTTC. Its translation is CSVRKTSGNYEQYF.

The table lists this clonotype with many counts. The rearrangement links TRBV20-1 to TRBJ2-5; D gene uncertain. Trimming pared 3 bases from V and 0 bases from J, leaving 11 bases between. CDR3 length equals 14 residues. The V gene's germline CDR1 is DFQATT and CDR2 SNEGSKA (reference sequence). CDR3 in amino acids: CSASVYTYQETQYF. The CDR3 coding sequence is TGCAGTGCTAGTGTGTACACGTACCAAGAGACCCAGTACTTC.

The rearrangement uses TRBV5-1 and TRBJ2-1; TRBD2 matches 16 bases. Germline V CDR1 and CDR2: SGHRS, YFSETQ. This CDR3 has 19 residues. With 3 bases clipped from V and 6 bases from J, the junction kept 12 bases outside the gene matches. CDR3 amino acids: CASSWGLAGGPFAGNEQFF. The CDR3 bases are TGCGCCAGCAGCTGGGGACTAGCGGGAGGGCCTTTCGCGGGCAATGAGCAGTTCTTC.

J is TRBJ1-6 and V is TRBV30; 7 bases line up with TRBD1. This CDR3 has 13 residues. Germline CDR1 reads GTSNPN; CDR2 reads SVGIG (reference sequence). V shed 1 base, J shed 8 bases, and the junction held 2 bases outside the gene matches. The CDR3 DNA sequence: TGTGCCTGGAGTGCCACAGGGGATTCACCCCTCCACTTT. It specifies CAWSATGDSPLHF.

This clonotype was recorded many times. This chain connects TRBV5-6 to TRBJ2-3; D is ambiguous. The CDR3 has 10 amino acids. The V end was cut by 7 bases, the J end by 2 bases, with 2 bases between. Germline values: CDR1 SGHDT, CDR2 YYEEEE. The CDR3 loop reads CASFTDTQYF. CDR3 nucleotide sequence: TGTGCCAGCTTCACAGATACGCAGTATTTT.

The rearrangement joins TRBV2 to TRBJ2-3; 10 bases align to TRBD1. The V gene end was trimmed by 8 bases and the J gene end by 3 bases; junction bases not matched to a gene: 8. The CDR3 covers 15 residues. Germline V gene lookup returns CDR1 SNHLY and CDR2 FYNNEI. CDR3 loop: CASRDRGLLTDTQYF. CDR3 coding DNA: TGTGCCAGCCGGGACAGGGGTCTTTTGACAGATACGCAGTATTTT.

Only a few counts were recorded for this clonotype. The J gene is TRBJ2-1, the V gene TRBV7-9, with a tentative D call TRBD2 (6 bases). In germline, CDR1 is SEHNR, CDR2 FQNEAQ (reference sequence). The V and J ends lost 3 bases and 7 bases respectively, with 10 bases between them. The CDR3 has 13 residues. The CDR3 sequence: CASSFSGENEQFF. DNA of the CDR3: TGTGCCAGCAGCTTTAGCGGTGAGAATGAGCAGTTCTTC.

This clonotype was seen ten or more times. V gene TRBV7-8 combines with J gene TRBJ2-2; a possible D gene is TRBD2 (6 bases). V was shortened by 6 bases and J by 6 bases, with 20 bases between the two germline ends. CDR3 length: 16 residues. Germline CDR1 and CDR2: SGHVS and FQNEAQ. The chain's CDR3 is CASSLSFSSVPGELFF. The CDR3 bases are TGTGCCAGCAGTCTGTCTTTTTCTAGCGTTCCCGGGGAGCTGTTTTTT.

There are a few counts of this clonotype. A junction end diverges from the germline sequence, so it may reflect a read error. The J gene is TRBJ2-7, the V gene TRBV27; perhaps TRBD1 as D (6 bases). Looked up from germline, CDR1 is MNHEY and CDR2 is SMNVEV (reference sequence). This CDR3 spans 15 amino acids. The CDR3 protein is CASSPGDGTSNEQYF. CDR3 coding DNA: TGTGCCAGCAGTCCAGGGGACGGAACCTCCAACGAGCAGTACTTC.